This TCR beta chain originates from a study of multiple sclerosis patients with progressive multifocal leukoencephalopathy. Points from the study as a whole: Whether JC virus or general immunocompromise explains the findings remained unclear.

Sequenced by immunoSEQ multiplex PCR; TCRdb stores in-frame clones only, minus some. The table lists some 31,000 clones, roughly 90% of them singletons, with under 4% in the top ten. To note about this clone: What it binds is not known.

Germline CDR1 is MRHNA and CDR2 is SNTAGT. Trimming stripped 3 bases from V and 5 bases from J, with 13 bases between. The CDR3 totals 14 residues. Time point in this sample: time of PML onset. The chain recombines TRBV6-4 with TRBJ2-5; D may be TRBD2 (7 bases). Sequences were derived from PBMCs, sampled from a patient treated with natalizumab. This receptor was taken from a human donor with progressive multifocal leukoencephalopathy. The DNA for the CDR3 is TGTGCCAGCAGTGAAGGGGGGGGCGCCGAGACCCAGTACTTC. Translating gives CASSEGGGAETQYF.